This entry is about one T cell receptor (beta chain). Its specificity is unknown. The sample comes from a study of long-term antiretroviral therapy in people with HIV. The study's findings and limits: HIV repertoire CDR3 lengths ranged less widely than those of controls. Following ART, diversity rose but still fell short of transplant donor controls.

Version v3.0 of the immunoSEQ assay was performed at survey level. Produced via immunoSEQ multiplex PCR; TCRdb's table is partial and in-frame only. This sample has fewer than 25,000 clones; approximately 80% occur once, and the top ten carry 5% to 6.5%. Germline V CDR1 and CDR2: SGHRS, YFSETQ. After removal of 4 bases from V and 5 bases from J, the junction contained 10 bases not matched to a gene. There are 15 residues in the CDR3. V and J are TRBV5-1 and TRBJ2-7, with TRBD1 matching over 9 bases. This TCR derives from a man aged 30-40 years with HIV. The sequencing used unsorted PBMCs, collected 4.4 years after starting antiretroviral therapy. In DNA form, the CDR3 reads TGCGCCAGCAGCCTGGGGACAGGGAAAGGCCACGAGCAGTACTTC. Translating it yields CASSLGTGKGHEQYF.